One T cell receptor beta chain is described in this entry. These data originate in a study of blood T cell repertoires in COVID-19. TCRdb keeps only in-frame clones here, not all; method: immunoSEQ multiplex PCR. The data contain around 250,000 clones, around four fifths of them singletons. Trimming stripped 8 bases from V and 4 bases from J, with 13 bases between. The CDR3 consists of 13 residues. In germline, CDR1 is SNHLY, CDR2 FYNNEI. V and J are TRBV2 and TRBJ2-3; perhaps TRBD1 as D (6 bases). This TCR was recovered from a woman aged 80 or over with acute or convalescent COVID-19. Sequencing was done on a sample of peripheral blood. As DNA, the CDR3 is TGTGCCAGCTCCAGGGGTAGGTCAGATACGCAGTATTTT. Translating gives CASSRGRSDTQYF.